Shown below are 22 T cell receptor beta chains from a single sample sequenced in a study of T cell changes during pregnancy in multiple sclerosis. Using immunoSEQ multiplex PCR, the repertoire was profiled, and TCRdb retains in-frame clones only, with some absent. The sample records approximately 30,000 clones, roughly nine tenths being singletons. Sample: CD8+ T cells from peripheral blood mononuclear cells, taken in the first trimester of pregnancy. Receptors originate from a female donor with multiple sclerosis, enrolled in a pregnancy study.

The rearrangement uses TRBV4-1 and TRBJ1-5, with 9 nucleotides matching TRBD1. Germline CDR1 MGHRA, CDR2 YSYEKL. The CDR3 extends over 14 amino acids. J lost 5 bases, V lost 3 bases, and 2 bases had no gene match. DNA for the CDR3: TGCGCCAGCAGCCATGGGGACAGGGATCAGCCCCAGCATTTT. This translates into CASSHGDRDQPQHF.

There are a few counts of this clone. The J gene is TRBJ1-1, the V gene TRBV27; D remains unclear. This CDR3 is built from 13 residues. The V and J ends lost 8 bases and 1 base respectively, with 11 bases between them. CDR1 and CDR2 (germline): MNHEY, SMNVEV (reference sequence). CDR3 sequence reads: CASCLSGNTEAFF. Written as DNA, the CDR3 is TGTGCCAGCTGCCTCTCGGGGAACACTGAAGCTTTCTTT.

The V gene is TRBV5-6, the J gene TRBJ2-7; TRBD2 aligns across 7 bases. The length of the CDR3 is 17 residues. The germline gives CDR1 SGHDT, CDR2 YYEEEE. V lost 1 base, J lost 3 bases, and 13 bases stayed unmatched. CDR3 sequence: CASSLTLAESTLYEQYF. DNA of the CDR3: TGTGCCAGCAGCTTGACCCTAGCGGAGTCAACTCTCTACGAGCAGTACTTC. The full variable domain, completed using reference TRBV5-6 and TRBJ2-7, is DAGVTQSPTHLIKTRGQQVTLRCSPKSGHDTVSWYQQALGQGPQFIFQYYEEEERQRGNFPDRFSGHQFPNYSSELNVNALLLGDSALYLCASSLTLAESTLYEQYFGPGTRLTVT.

The rearrangement uses TRBV28 and TRBJ2-7, with D hard to call. CDR1 is MDHEN and CDR2 is SYDVKM in the germline V gene. V dropped 5 bases and J dropped 2 bases, with 16 bases sitting between them. There are 15 residues in the CDR3. The chain's CDR3 is CASSHLETVTYEQYF. CDR3 in DNA: TGTGCCAGCAGTCACCTGGAAACAGTAACCTACGAGCAGTACTTC.

The chain uses TRBV29-1 and TRBJ2-7, with 9 bases fitting TRBD2. Germline CDR1 is SQVTM and CDR2 is ANQGSEA. The CDR3 spans 13 residues. J was trimmed by 5 bases and V by 3 bases; bases with no gene match: 5. DNA for the CDR3: TGCAGCGTTGAGGTAGCGGGAGCTAACGAGCAGTACTTC. Encoded protein: CSVEVAGANEQYF.

The chain carries TRBV5-6 and TRBJ2-1, with D maybe TRBD1 (5 bases). With 3 bases removed from V and 3 bases from J, the gap between germline ends came to 7 bases. There are 13 residues in the CDR3. Germline CDR1 and CDR2: SGHDT and YYEEEE. The CDR3 coding sequence is TGTGCCAGCAGCTCTGACAGCTACAATGAGCAGTTCTTC. The encoded protein is CASSSDSYNEQFF.

This chain links TRBV6-5 with TRBJ2-5; D perhaps matches TRBD2 (6 bases). Germline V CDR1 and CDR2: MNHEY, SVGAGI. The CDR3 has 15 amino acids. V was shortened by 4 bases and J by 5 bases, with 17 bases between the two germline ends. Here the CDR3 DNA reads TGTGCCAGCAGTTCCGATACTAGCATCCCTGAGACCCAGTACTTC. It specifies CASSSDTSIPETQYF.

This rearrangement joins TRBV6-6 to TRBJ2-5; D gene uncertain. The assigned J gene may be wrong: the sequence end matches TRBJ2-7 better. CDR3 length: 12 residues. CDR1 MNHNY and CDR2 SVGAGI come from the germline V gene (reference sequence). The CDR3 DNA is TGTGCCAGCCGATCCCACCTGTACGAGCAGTACTTC. Translating it yields CASRSHLYEQYF.

The chain joins TRBV19 to TRBJ2-1, with a weak D call TRBD1 (5 bases). Between the trimmed V and J ends, which lost 5 bases and 2 bases, there was a span of 16 bases. Germline CDR1 LNHDA, CDR2 SQIVND (reference sequence). The CDR3 is made up of 16 amino acids. The CDR3: CASSQSTRGTYNEQFF. CDR3 DNA: TGTGCCAGTAGTCAATCCACAAGGGGAACCTACAATGAGCAGTTCTTC.

This rearrangement joins TRBV6-4 to TRBJ2-1, with TRBD2 as a possible D gene (5 bases). CDR3 length: 13 amino acids. V shed 0 bases and J shed 8 bases, with 8 bases lying between them. CDR1 is MRHNA, CDR2 SNTAGT, per germline. The CDR3 loop reads CASSDSMGDEQFF. The CDR3 coding sequence is TGTGCCAGCAGTGACTCGATGGGAGATGAGCAGTTCTTC.

This clone was detected once. The chain recombines TRBV9 with TRBJ2-2; D unresolved. There are 13 residues in the CDR3. Germline lookup yields CDR1 SGDLS and CDR2 YYNGEE. V lost 3 bases and J lost 0, with 3 bases in between. CDR3 in amino acids: CASSGANTGELFF. The CDR3 nucleotides read TGTGCCAGCAGCGGCGCGAACACCGGGGAGCTGTTTTTT.

This chain connects TRBV27 to TRBJ2-7; 11 bases map to TRBD1. The V gene's germline CDR1 is MNHEY and CDR2 SMNVEV (reference sequence). After removal of 6 bases from V and 3 bases from J, the junction contained 7 bases not matched to a gene. This CDR3 region has 15 residues. The CDR3 DNA reads as TGTGCCAGCAGCACGGGGACAGGGGGACTCTACGAGCAGTACTTC. This gives the protein CASSTGTGGLYEQYF.

V gene TRBV6-5 combines with J gene TRBJ2-3; D gene ambiguous. V was cut by 4 bases and J by 0 bases, with 14 bases left in between. Germline V gene lookup returns CDR1 MNHEY and CDR2 SVGAGI. This CDR3 has 16 residues. The CDR3 nucleotides are TGTGCCAGCAGTTTATTCGTAGTCTCGAGCACAGATACGCAGTATTTT. Translating it yields CASSLFVVSSTDTQYF.

The chain combines TRBV6-5 with TRBJ2-1; D is possibly TRBD2 (5 bases). Trimming cost V 2 bases and J 5 bases, with 7 bases left between them. CDR1 and CDR2 (germline): MNHEY, SVGAGI. The CDR3 length is 13 residues. The CDR3 nucleotides read TGTGCCAGCAGTTACGACGGGGACAATGAGCAGTTCTTC. It specifies CASSYDGDNEQFF.

The V call is TRBV6-1, the J call TRBJ2-7; a possible D gene is TRBD2 (6 bases). The CDR3 has 16 amino acids. Germline V gives CDR1 MNHNS, CDR2 SASEGT. Trimming shortened V by 3 bases and J by 0 bases, and 15 bases separated the two germline ends. The CDR3 loop reads CASSDPPPGSSYEQYF. CDR3 bases: TGTGCCAGCAGTGATCCCCCTCCCGGGAGCTCCTACGAGCAGTACTTC.

This clone was counted a single time. The chain carries TRBV7-9 and TRBJ2-5; 11 nucleotides agree with TRBD1. The germline CDR1 and CDR2 sequences are SEHNR and FQNEAQ (reference sequence). This CDR3 has 16 amino acids. The ends lost 4 bases at V and 6 bases at J; junction bases unmatched: 10. CDR3 in DNA: TGTGCCAGCAGCTCCCCAGGGACAGGGGGTATTCAGACCCAGTACTTC. It encodes CASSSPGTGGIQTQYF.

The chain is built from TRBV27 and TRBJ2-1; 14 positions match TRBD2. CDR1 and CDR2 from the germline V gene are MNHEY and SMNVEV (reference sequence). Unmatched junction bases numbered 7, after V lost 5 bases and J lost 7 bases. The CDR3 runs to 16 residues. The CDR3 protein is CASSPPGTSGRNEQFF. In DNA form, the CDR3 reads TGTGCCAGCAGTCCCCCCGGGACTAGCGGGAGAAATGAGCAGTTCTTC.

This clone appeared a single time. The chain joins TRBV6-5 to TRBJ2-7, with D possibly TRBD1 on 6 matching bases. Trimming pared 2 bases from V and 2 bases from J, leaving 16 bases between. This CDR3 has 16 amino acids. CDR1 and CDR2 from the germline V gene are MNHEY and SVGAGI. As DNA, the CDR3 is TGTGCCAGCAGTTACAGTCAGGGGTCATCGACCTACGAGCAGTACTTC. Its translation is CASSYSQGSSTYEQYF.

V and J are TRBV29-1 and TRBJ2-2; TRBD1 matches 7 bases. Germline V gives CDR1 SQVTM, CDR2 ANQGSEA. V shed 3 bases, J shed 5 bases, and the junction held 6 bases outside the gene matches. The CDR3 loop spans 14 amino acids. DNA for the CDR3: TGCAGCGTTGATGAGGGGGCAGGGACCGGGGAGCTGTTTTTT. This encodes CSVDEGAGTGELFF.

The V and J genes are TRBV7-6 and TRBJ2-3; D not resolved. The CDR3 covers 13 residues. CDR1 SGHVS and CDR2 FNYEAQ come from the germline V gene. With 0 bases removed from V and 6 bases from J, the gap between germline ends came to 7 bases. The DNA of the CDR3 is TGTGCCAGCAGCTTAGCGGCTGGCGATACGCAGTATTTT. Protein: CASSLAAGDTQYF.

The V and J genes are TRBV20-1 and TRBJ2-2, with D uncertain. CDR1 is DFQATT, CDR2 SNEGSKA, per germline (reference sequence). Trimming shortened V by 3 bases and J by 5 bases, and 4 bases separated the two germline ends. This CDR3 has 11 residues. In DNA, the CDR3 is TGCAGTGCTAGCAGTACCGGGGAGCTGTTTTTT. As protein: CSASSTGELFF.

This clone was observed a single time. This chain connects TRBV19 to TRBJ2-1, with 10 bases fitting TRBD1. The CDR3 extends over 14 amino acids. Germline CDR1 reads LNHDA; CDR2 reads SQIVND (reference sequence). V lost 9 bases, J lost 6 bases, and 8 bases stayed unmatched. In DNA, the CDR3 is TGTGCCAGCCTGGACAGGGGGAACTTCAATGAGCAGTTCTTC. This translates into CASLDRGNFNEQFF.